These T cell receptor beta chains were read from a single sample in a study of cytomegalovirus exposure and HLA in healthy donors. Sequencing was performed with immunoSEQ multiplex PCR; in TCRdb, only in-frame clones are kept and a portion is missing. The sample consists of roughly 150,000 clones, 88% of them appearing once. Sample: PBMCs. The source of these receptors is a man between 18 and 35 years old in good health and CMV-seronegative. Both conserved end residues are part of each CDR3. The order of the fields is V gene, J gene, CDR3 protein.

TRBV4-1	TRBJ2-7	CASSQAPGQSYEQYF
TRBV11-2	TRBJ2-3	CASSLDPRGTDTQYF
TRBV5-6	TRBJ2-3	CASSLVLQSGSTDTQYF
TRBV25-1	TRBJ1-2	CASSELNYGYTF
TRBV14	TRBJ1-3	CASSQDPRGAGNTIYF
TRBV5-1	TRBJ1-1	CASSLVRGNTEAFF
TRBV5-1	TRBJ1-3	CASSLNPQVENTIYF
TRBV10-1	TRBJ2-3	CASRQGQTTDTQYF
TRBV6-5	TRBJ2-3	CASSLLAGGEDTQYF
TRBV18	TRBJ2-7	CASSPDEREQYF
TRBV9	TRBJ2-3	CASSVQGAGSSDTQYF
TRBV27	TRBJ2-5	CASSVLTTGAKETQYF
TRBV5-1	TRBJ2-5	CASSLRQVGTQYF
TRBV4-2	TRBJ2-7	CASSQEISSEQYF
TRBV5-1	TRBJ2-1	CASSLASGTYNEQFF
TRBV6-1	TRBJ2-1	CASSRDRDNEQFF
TRBV7-2	TRBJ2-7	CASSLDPGYLYEQYF
TRBV7-6	TRBJ1-1	CASSQETGSTEAFF
TRBV29-1	TRBJ1-2	CSVAGGQVPGGSGYTF
TRBV6-6	TRBJ2-7	CASRIGTSGADYEQYF
TRBV6-1	TRBJ1-1	CASSGGTEAFF
TRBV4-1	TRBJ1-5	CASSQDTGKEPQHF
TRBV4-2	TRBJ2-1	CASSQGVGREVSNEQFF
TRBV2	TRBJ2-5	CASRARTSEETQYF
TRBV10-3	TRBJ2-3	CAISESSGEPDTQYF
TRBV9	TRBJ2-3	CASSVEWTTTDTQYF
TRBV4-1	TRBJ2-6	CASSLYTQGTGANVLTF
TRBV4-1	TRBJ2-2	CASSNSGSGTGELFF
TRBV28	TRBJ1-6	CASRLYRSSYNSPLHF
TRBV28	TRBJ1-2	CASSSFGENYGYTF
TRBV5-4	TRBJ1-2	CASSLARTGDNYGYTF
TRBV5-1	TRBJ1-1	CASSFQANTEAFF
TRBV4-3	TRBJ2-5	CASSQLGQGQETQYF
TRBV6-1	TRBJ2-3	CASSVPGETDTQYF
TRBV7-9	TRBJ2-2	CASSLDSTGSTGELFF
TRBV4-2	TRBJ1-3	CASSQVWETELTGNTIYF
TRBV27	TRBJ2-7	CASSKTGTGITEQYF
TRBV11-3	TRBJ2-1	CASSFTGTSDNEQFF
TRBV7-2	TRBJ1-2	CASSRQGDLGYTF
TRBV29-1	TRBJ2-7	CSVEGLASGDYEQYF